The present T cell receptor (beta chain) was sequenced within a study of cytomegalovirus exposure and HLA in healthy donors. General study results and limits: The study found most TCR sequences rare, yet found some public TCRs in many donors.

This clone was seen a handful of times. Antigen specificity is unknown. Vbeta (60) and Jbeta (13) primers were used in the PCR. Only in-frame clones appear in the TCRdb table, and some are missing; sequencing was by immunoSEQ multiplex PCR. The profile covers 150,000 to 200,000 clones, with about 80% appearing a single time and roughly 1.3% taken by the ten largest. Germline lookup yields CDR1 SEHNR and CDR2 FQNEAQ (reference sequence). CDR3 size: 14 residues. Unmatched junction bases numbered 2, after V lost 3 bases and J lost 2 bases. The source is a woman aged 45-59 years in good health and CMV-seronegative. Sequenced sample: PBMCs. The chain joins TRBV7-9 to TRBJ1-1; 8 bases align to TRBD1. The CDR3 loop is CASSFGQGNTEAFF. DNA of the CDR3: TGTGCCAGCAGCTTTGGACAGGGAAACACTGAAGCTTTCTTT. Combining the CDR3 with reference TRBV7-9 and TRBJ1-1 gives the whole variable domain DTGVSQNPRHKITKRGQNVTFRCDPISEHNRLYWYRQTLGQGPEFLTYFQNEAQLEKSRLLSDRFSAERPKGSFSTLEIQRTEQGDSAMYLCASSFGQGNTEAFFGQGTRLTVV.